A selection of T cell receptor beta chains follows, all from one sample in a study of blood T cell repertoires in COVID-19. Clones were read by immunoSEQ multiplex PCR, and TCRdb kept only the in-frame ones, dropping some. Among about 57,000 clones listed, approximately 80% were seen once. The specimen was PBMCs or T cells enriched from blood (not recorded which). The receptors come from a woman aged 40 to 55 with acute COVID-19. Each CDR3 is given with its conserved first and last residue. A D gene is named only where the DNA matches it firmly. The size field is filled for only some rows; it gives once, few, many or a size class.

TRBV13	NA	NA	TRBJ2-1	CASSLRRKGNEQFF	TGTGCCAGCAGCTTAAGGAGGAAGGGCAATGAGCAGTTCTTC
TRBV10-2	once	NA	TRBJ1-1	CASSVQKNTEAFF	TGCGCCAGCAGTGTGCAGAAGAACACTGAAGCTTTCTTT
TRBV28	NA	NA	TRBJ1-2	CASSRRDIYYGYTF	TGTGCCAGCAGTCGCCGGGACATCTACTATGGCTACACCTTC
TRBV19	few	TRBD2	TRBJ2-2	CAASRAGALTGELFF	TGTGCCGCCTCTAGAGCGGGAGCGTTGACCGGGGAGCTGTTTTTT
TRBV7-3	NA	NA	TRBJ2-3	CASSLTGGSAGTDTQYF	TGTGCCAGCAGCTTAACCGGGGGTAGCGCCGGCACAGATACGCAGTATTTT
TRBV10-3	NA	NA	TRBJ2-6	CATGPSSSGANVLTF	TGTGCCACCGGCCCTAGCAGCTCTGGGGCCAACGTCCTGACTTTC
TRBV2	NA	TRBD2	TRBJ2-3	CASATSGESDTQYF	TGTGCCAGCGCCACTAGCGGGGAGTCAGATACGCAGTATTTT
TRBV2	once	NA	TRBJ1-1	CASRESSHNTEAFF	TGTGCCAGCAGAGAGAGTAGCCACAACACTGAAGCTTTCTTT
TRBV2	NA	TRBD1	TRBJ1-2	CASREILGQGLYGYTF	TGTGCCAGCAGAGAAATTTTAGGACAGGGCCTCTATGGCTACACCTTC
TRBV19	NA	TRBD1	TRBJ1-1	CASSAGGGGTEAFF	TGTGCCAGTAGTGCTGGAGGGGGCGGCACTGAAGCTTTCTTT
TRBV4-2	once	NA	TRBJ1-2	CASSQETSPNSGTQGGYTF	TGTGCCAGCAGCCAAGAAACTTCCCCGAACTCCGGGACCCAGGGGGGCTACACCTTC
TRBV3-1/TRBV3-2	once	NA	TRBJ1-6	CASSQNNNSPLHF	TGTGCCAGCAGCCAGAACAACAATTCACCCCTCCACTTT